These 17 T cell receptor beta chains were sequenced from one sample in a study of T cell responses to AZD1222 COVID-19 vaccine. The data were produced by immunoSEQ multiplex PCR, yet TCRdb's version contains in-frame clones alone and is incomplete. The sample records approximately 68,000 clones, approximately 89% being singletons. Specimen: peripheral blood, collected on day 0 of AZD1222 vaccination. These TCRs come from an adult in good health.

Concerning this clone itself: Compared with germline, one end of the junction differs, possibly owing to a read error. This chain connects TRBV6-5 to TRBJ1-5; D gene unclear. This CDR3 is 13 amino acids long. Germline loops: CDR1 MNHEY, CDR2 SVGAGI. The CDR3 nucleotides are TGTGCCAGCAGGGCCAGGCGTAATCAGCCTCAGCATTTT. Amino acid sequence: CASRARRNQPQHF.

This clone came up a few times. The rearrangement links TRBV18 to TRBJ2-7; TRBD1 agrees at 8 bases. V shed 5 bases and J 2 bases; nucleotides not matched to a gene: 5. The length of the CDR3 is 14 residues. Germline CDR1 KGHSH, CDR2 LQKENI. CDR3 in amino acids: CASSAGQGPYEQYF. Here the CDR3 DNA reads TGTGCCAGCTCAGCAGGACAGGGTCCCTACGAGCAGTACTTC.

This sequence joins TRBV27 and TRBJ1-1; D ambiguous. This CDR3 has 14 amino acids. V dropped 2 bases and J dropped 5 bases, with 12 bases sitting between them. CDR1 and CDR2 (germline): MNHEY, SMNVEV (reference sequence). For the CDR3, the DNA is TGTGCCAGCAGTTTAGGAGGGCGCCCAACTGAAGCTTTCTTT. Translated, it gives CASSLGGRPTEAFF.

The rearrangement uses TRBV5-1 and TRBJ2-3; the D gene is possibly TRBD2 (5 bases). The germline V and J ends were trimmed by 7 bases and 2 bases, with 11 bases remaining between them. The CDR3 is 13 amino acids. In germline, CDR1 is SGHRS, CDR2 YFSETQ. The chain's CDR3 is CASLRDPTDTQYF. CDR3 DNA sequence: TGCGCCAGCCTCCGGGATCCCACAGATACGCAGTATTTT.

This rearrangement joins TRBV7-9 to TRBJ2-5; D possibly matches TRBD1 or TRBD2 (5 bases each). The CDR3 length is 15 residues. Trimming left V 1 base short and J 2 bases short, with 11 bases between. Germline V gives CDR1 SEHNR, CDR2 FQNEAQ (reference sequence). CDR3 in amino acids: CASSLVQDSQETQYF. The CDR3 coding sequence is TGTGCCAGCAGCTTAGTACAGGACTCTCAAGAGACCCAGTACTTC.

J is TRBJ1-6 and V is TRBV7-3; the match to TRBD1 covers 7 bases. V was pared by 5 bases and J by 7 bases, with 14 bases of the junction left unmatched. CDR1 and CDR2 from the germline V gene are SGHTA and FQGTGA. The CDR3 loop spans 17 amino acids. This CDR3 reads CASSPPGGVKRNSPLHF. The CDR3 DNA is TGTGCCAGCAGCCCCCCAGGGGGGGTCAAAAGGAATTCACCCCTCCACTTT.

V is TRBV10-1 and J is TRBJ1-1; maybe TRBD1 (5 bases). V was shortened by 5 bases and J by 1 base, with 8 bases between the two germline ends. The length of the CDR3 is 13 residues. Per the germline V gene, CDR1 is WNHNN and CDR2 is SYGVQD (reference sequence). In DNA, the CDR3 is TGCGCCAGCAGTAAACAGGAGAACACTGAAGCTTTCTTT. Residues: CASSKQENTEAFF.

The DNA of the CDR3 is TGTGCCACCACGGCACGCTCTGGGGCCAACGTCCTGACTTTC. Its translation: CATTARSGANVLTF. The rearrangement joins TRBV15 to TRBJ2-6; no clear D. This CDR3 spans 14 amino acids. The V gene's germline CDR1 is LNHNV and CDR2 YYDKDF (reference sequence). Trimming removed 7 bases from V and 0 bases from J, with 7 bases in between.

V usage is TRBV7-7 and J usage is TRBJ2-7; 9 bases map to TRBD2. Per germline, CDR1 SSHAT and CDR2 FNYEAQ (reference sequence). J gave up 7 bases and V 1 base, and 5 bases lay outside the gene matches. The CDR3 covers 14 residues. The CDR3 loop reads CASSLEGLAGEQYF. DNA for the CDR3: TGTGCCAGCAGCTTAGAGGGACTAGCAGGGGAGCAGTACTTC.

The rearrangement uses TRBV7-2 and TRBJ1-2; D gene ambiguous. CDR1 and CDR2 (germline): SGHTA, FQGNSA. The CDR3 is made up of 14 amino acids. The V end was cut by 0 bases, the J end by 2 bases, with 7 bases between. CDR3 bases: TGTGCCAGCAGCTTAGCGTCGGACAACTATGGCTACACCTTC. Translating gives CASSLASDNYGYTF.

This chain connects TRBV5-1 to TRBJ2-5; D not resolved. V lost 1 base and J lost 5, with 3 bases in between. This CDR3 spans 11 amino acids. Germline lookup yields CDR1 SGHRS and CDR2 YFSETQ. CDR3 region: CASSLSETQYF. The CDR3 region has the DNA TGCGCCAGCAGCTTGAGTGAGACCCAGTACTTC.

The CDR3 here is CASSAPDRLTDTQYF. As DNA, the CDR3 is TGTGCCAGCAGCGCACCCGACCGGCTGACAGATACGCAGTATTTT. V usage is TRBV28 and J usage is TRBJ2-3; D is uncertain. The V end lost 6 bases, the J end lost 3 bases, and 16 bases lay between the germline ends. The V gene's germline CDR1 is MDHEN and CDR2 SYDVKM. The CDR3 runs to 15 residues.

A note on this clone: Other DNA sequences in this sample translate to the same CDR3. The V call is TRBV27, the J call TRBJ2-7; 12 bases fit TRBD2. J lost 1 base, V lost 6 bases, and 1 base had no gene match. Germline V lookup: CDR1 MNHEY, CDR2 SMNVEV (reference sequence). This CDR3 contains 14 residues. The CDR3 loop reads CASRLAGGSYEQYF. CDR3 bases: TGTGCCAGCAGGCTAGCGGGAGGGTCCTACGAGCAGTACTTC.

The chain carries TRBV10-3 and TRBJ2-1; weak D call: TRBD2 (5 bases). Germline CDR1 is ENHRY and CDR2 is SYGVKD. V dropped 3 bases and J dropped 4 bases, with 13 bases sitting between them. The CDR3 extends over 15 amino acids. The CDR3 DNA reads as TGTGCCATCAGTGATTCGAGGACTCAGTACAATGAGCAGTTCTTC. Its translation is CAISDSRTQYNEQFF.

This chain uses TRBV29-1 with TRBJ1-3; D unclear. Trimming shortened V by 4 bases and J by 4 bases, and 5 bases separated the two germline ends. The CDR3 runs to 11 residues. The V gene's germline CDR1 is SQVTM and CDR2 ANQGSEA. CDR3 loop: CSVVEGNTIYF. The DNA for the CDR3 is TGCAGCGTTGTCGAGGGAAACACCATATATTTT.

The chain is built from TRBV19 and TRBJ1-2; 7 bases are shared with TRBD1. CDR1 is LNHDA and CDR2 is SQIVND in the germline V gene (reference sequence). The CDR3 contains 15 residues. V dropped 5 bases and J dropped 2; count of bases not matched to a gene: 8. The DNA for the CDR3 is TGTGCCAGTAGTCCCCAGGGGGGAGGAAACTATGGCTACACCTTC. Its protein is CASSPQGGGNYGYTF.

The rearrangement joins TRBV5-1 to TRBJ1-3; D not resolved. This CDR3 spans 15 amino acids. CDR1 is SGHRS and CDR2 is YFSETQ in the germline V gene. Trimming removed 2 bases from V and 0 bases from J, with 9 bases in between. CDR3 bases: TGCGCCAGCAGCTTTGCCGTAGACTCTGGAAACACCATATATTTT. It encodes CASSFAVDSGNTIYF.